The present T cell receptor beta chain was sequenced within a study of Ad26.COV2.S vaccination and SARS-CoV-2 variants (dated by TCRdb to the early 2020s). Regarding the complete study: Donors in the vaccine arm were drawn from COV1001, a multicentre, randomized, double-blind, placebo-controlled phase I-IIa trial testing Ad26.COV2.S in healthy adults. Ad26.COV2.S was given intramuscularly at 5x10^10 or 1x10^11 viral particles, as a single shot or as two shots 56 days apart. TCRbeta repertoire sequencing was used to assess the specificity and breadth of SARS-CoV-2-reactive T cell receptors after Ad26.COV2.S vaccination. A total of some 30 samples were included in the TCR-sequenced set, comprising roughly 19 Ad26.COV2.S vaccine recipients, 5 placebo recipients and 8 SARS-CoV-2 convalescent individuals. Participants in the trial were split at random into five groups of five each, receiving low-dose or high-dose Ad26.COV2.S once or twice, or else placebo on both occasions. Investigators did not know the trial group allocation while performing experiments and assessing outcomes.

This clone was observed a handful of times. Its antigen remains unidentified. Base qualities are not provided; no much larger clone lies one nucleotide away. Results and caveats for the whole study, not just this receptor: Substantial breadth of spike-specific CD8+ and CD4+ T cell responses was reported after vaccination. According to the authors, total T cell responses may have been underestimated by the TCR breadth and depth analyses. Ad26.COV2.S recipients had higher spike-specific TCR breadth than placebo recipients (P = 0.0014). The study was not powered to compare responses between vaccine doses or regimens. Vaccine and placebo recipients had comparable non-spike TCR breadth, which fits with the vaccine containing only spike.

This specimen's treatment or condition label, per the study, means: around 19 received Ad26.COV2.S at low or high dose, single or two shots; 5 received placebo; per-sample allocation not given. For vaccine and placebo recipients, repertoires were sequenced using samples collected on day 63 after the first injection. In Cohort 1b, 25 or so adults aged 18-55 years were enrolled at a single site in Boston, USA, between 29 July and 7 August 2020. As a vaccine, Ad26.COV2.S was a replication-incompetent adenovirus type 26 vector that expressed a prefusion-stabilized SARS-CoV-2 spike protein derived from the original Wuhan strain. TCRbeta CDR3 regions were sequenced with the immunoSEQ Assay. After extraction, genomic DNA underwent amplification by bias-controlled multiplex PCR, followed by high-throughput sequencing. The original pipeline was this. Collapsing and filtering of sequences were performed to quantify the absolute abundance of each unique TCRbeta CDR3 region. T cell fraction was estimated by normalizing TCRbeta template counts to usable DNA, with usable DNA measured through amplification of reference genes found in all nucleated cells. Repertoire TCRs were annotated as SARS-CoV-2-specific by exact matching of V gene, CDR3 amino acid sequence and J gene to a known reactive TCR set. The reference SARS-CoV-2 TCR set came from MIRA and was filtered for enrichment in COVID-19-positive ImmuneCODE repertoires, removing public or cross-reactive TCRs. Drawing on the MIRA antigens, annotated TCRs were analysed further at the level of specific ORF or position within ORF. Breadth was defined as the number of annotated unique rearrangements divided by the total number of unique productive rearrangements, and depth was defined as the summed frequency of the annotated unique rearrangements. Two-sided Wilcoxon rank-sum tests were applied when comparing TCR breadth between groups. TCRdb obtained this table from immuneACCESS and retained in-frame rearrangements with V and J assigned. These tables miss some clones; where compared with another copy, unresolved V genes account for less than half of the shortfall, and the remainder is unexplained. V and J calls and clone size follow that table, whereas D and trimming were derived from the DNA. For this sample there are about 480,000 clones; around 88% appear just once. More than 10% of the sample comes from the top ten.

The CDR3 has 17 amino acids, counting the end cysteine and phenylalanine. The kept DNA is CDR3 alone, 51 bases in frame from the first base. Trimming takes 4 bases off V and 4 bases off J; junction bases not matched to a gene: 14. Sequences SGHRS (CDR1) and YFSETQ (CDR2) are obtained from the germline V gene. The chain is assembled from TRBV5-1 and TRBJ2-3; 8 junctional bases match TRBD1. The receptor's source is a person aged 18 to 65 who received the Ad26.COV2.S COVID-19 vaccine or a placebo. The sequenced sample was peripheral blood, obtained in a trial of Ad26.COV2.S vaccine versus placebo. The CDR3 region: CASSRRVTGVRPDTQYF. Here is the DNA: TGCGCCAGCAGCAGGCGGGTGACAGGGGTTCGGCCAGATACGCAGTATTTT.